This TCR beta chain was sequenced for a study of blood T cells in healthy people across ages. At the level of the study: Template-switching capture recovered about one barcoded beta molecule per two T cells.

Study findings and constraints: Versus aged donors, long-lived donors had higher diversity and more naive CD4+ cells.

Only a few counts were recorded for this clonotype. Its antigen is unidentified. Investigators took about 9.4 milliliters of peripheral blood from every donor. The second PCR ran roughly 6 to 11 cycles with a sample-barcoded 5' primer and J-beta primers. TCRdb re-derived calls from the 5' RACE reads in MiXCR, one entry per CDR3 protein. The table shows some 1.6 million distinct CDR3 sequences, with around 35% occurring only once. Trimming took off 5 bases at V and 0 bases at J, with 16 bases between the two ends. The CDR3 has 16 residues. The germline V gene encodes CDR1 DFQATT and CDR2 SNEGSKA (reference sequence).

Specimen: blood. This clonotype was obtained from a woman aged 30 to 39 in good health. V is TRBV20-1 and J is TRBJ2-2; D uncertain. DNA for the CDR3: TGCAGTGCTTCCCCAGCCGGGTGGGCGAACACCGGGGAGCTGTTTTTT. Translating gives CSASPAGWANTGELFF.